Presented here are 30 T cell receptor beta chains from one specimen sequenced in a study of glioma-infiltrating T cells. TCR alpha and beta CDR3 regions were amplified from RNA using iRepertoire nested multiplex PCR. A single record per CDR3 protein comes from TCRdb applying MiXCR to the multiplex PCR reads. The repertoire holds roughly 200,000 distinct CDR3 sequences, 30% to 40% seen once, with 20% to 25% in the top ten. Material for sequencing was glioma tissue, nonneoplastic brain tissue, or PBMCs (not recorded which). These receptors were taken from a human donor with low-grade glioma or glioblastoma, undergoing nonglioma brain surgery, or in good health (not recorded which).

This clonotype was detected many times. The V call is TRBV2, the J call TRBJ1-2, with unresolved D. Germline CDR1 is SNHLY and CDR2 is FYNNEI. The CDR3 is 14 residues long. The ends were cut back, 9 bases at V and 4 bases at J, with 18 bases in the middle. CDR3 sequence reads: CARGKQSEIYGYTF. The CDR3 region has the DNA TGTGCCAGAGGGAAACAGTCGGAAATCTATGGCTACACCTTC.

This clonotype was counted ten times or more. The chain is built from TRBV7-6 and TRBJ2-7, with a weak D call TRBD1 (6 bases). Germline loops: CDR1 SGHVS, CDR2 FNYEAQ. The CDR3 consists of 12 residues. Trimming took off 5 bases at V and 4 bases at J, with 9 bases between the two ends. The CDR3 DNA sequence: TGTGCCAGCAGCGAGGACAGATACGAGCAGTACTTC. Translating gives CASSEDRYEQYF.

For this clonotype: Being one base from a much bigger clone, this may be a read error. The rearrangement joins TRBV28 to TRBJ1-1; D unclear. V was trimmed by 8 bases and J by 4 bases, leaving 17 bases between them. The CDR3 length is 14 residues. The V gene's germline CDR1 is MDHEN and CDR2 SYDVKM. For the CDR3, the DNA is TGTGCCAGCCCCGCGCCGGTGCTCTCCACTGAAGCTTTCTTT. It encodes CASPAPVLSTEAFF.

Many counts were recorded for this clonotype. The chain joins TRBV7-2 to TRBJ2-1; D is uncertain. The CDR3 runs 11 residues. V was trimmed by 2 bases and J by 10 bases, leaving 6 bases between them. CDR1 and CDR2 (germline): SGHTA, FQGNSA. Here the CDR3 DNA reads TGTGCCAGCAGCTTAAGCGAGGAGCAGTTCTTC. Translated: CASSLSEEQFF.

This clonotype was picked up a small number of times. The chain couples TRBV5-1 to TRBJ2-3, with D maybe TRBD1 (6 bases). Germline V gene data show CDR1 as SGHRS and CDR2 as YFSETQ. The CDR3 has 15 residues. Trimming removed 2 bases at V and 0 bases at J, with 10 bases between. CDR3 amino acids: CASSFEQGSTDTQYF. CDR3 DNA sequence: TGCGCCAGCAGCTTCGAACAGGGAAGCACAGATACGCAGTATTTT.

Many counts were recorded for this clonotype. CDR3 residues: CSVAMTEGEPQHF. CDR3 coding DNA: TGCAGCGTCGCCATGACGGAGGGGGAGCCCCAGCATTTT. The chain joins TRBV29-1 to TRBJ1-5, with D maybe TRBD1 (6 bases). V was cut by 6 bases and J by 8 bases, with 17 bases left in between. The CDR3 spans 13 residues. In germline, CDR1 is SQVTM, CDR2 ANQGSEA.

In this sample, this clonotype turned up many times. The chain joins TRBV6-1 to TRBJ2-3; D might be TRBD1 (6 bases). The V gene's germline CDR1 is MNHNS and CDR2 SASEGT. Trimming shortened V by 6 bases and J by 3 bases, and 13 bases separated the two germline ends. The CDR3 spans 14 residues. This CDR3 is CASSSDRRTDTQYF. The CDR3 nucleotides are TGTGCCAGCAGCTCGGACAGACGGACAGATACGCAGTATTTT.

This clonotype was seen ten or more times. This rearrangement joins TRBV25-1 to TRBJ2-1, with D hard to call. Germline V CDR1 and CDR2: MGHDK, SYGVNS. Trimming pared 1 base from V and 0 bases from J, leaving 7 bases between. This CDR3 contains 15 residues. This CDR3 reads CASSESGSSYNEQFF. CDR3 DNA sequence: TGTGCCAGCAGTGAATCGGGTAGCTCCTACAATGAGCAGTTCTTC.

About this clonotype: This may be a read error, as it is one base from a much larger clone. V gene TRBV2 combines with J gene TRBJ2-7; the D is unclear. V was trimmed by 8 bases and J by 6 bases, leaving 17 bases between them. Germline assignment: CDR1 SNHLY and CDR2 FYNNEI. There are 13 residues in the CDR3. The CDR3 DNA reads TGTGCCAGCGACCGACATGGGCTAGGCGAGCAGTACTTC. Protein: CASDRHGLGEQYF.

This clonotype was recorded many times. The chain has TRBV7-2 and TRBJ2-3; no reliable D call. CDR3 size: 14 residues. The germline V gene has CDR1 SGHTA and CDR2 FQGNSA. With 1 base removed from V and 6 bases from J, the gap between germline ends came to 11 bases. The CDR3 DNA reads TGTGCCAGCAGCTTAGGCCCGGTTTGGGATACGCAGTATTTT. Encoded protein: CASSLGPVWDTQYF.

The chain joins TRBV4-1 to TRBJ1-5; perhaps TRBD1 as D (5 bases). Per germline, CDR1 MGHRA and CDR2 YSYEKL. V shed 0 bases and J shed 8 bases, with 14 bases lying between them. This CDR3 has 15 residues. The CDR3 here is CASSQERGAREPQHF. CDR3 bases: TGCGCCAGCAGCCAAGAGAGAGGGGCTAGGGAGCCCCAGCATTTT.

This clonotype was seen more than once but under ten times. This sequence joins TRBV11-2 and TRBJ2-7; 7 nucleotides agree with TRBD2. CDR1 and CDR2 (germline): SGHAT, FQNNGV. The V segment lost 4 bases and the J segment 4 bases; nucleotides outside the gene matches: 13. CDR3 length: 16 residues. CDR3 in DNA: TGTGCCAGCAGCTCGGCCACGCGCGGGAGAGGGTACGAGCAGTACTTC. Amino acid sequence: CASSSATRGRGYEQYF.

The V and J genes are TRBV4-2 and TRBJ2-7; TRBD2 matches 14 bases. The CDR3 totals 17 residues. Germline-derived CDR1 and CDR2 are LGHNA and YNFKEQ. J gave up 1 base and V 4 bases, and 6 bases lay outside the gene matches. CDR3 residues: CASSRGTSGSRSYEQYF. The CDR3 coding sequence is TGTGCCAGCAGCCGTGGGACTAGCGGGAGTAGGTCCTACGAGCAGTACTTC.

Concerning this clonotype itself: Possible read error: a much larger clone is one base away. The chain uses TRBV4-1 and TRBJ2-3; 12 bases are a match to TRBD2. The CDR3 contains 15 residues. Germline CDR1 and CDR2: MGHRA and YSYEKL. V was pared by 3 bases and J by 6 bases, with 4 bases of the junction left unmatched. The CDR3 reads CASSQLAGGIDTQYF. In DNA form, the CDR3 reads TGCGCCAGCAGCCAGCTAGCGGGAGGGATTGATACGCAGTATTTT.

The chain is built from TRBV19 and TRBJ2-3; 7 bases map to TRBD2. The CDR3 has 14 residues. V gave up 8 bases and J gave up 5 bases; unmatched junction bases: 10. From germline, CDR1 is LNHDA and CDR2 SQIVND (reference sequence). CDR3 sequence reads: CASSGAGVIDTQYF. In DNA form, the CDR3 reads TGTGCCAGTTCCGGGGCGGGAGTGATAGATACGCAGTATTTT.

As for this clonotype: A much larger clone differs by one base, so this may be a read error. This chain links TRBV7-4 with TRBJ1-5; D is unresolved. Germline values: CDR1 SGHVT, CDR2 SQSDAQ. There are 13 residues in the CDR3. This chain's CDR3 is CASSLYSGKPEHF. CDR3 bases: TGTGCCAGCAGTTTATATTCTGGGAAGCCCGAGCATTTT.

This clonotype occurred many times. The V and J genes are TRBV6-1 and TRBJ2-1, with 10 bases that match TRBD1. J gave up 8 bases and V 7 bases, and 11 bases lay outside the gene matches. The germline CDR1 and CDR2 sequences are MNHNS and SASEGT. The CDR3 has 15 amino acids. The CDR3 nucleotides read TGTGCCAGCACTCCGGGGACAGGGGCACCTCATGAGCAGTTCTTC. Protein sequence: CASTPGTGAPHEQFF.

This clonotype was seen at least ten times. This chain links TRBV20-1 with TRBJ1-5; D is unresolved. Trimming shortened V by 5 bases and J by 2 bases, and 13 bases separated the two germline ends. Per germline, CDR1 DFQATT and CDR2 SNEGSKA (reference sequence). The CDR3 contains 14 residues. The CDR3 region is CSAGGTMGNQPQHF. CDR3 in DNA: TGCAGTGCTGGAGGAACTATGGGCAATCAGCCCCAGCATTTT.

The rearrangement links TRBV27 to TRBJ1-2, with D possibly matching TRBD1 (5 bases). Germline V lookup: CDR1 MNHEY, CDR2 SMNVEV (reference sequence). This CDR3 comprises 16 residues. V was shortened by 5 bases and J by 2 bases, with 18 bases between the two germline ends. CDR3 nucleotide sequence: TGTGCCAGCAGTCTTATTTTGGGACGGGGAAACTATGGCTACACCTTC. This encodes CASSLILGRGNYGYTF.

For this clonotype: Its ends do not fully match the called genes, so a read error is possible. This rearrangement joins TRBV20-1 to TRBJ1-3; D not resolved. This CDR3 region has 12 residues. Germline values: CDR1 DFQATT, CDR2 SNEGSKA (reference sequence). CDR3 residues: CSATVSGNTVHF. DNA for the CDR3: TGCAGTGCTACAGTCTCTGGAAACACCGTACATTTT.

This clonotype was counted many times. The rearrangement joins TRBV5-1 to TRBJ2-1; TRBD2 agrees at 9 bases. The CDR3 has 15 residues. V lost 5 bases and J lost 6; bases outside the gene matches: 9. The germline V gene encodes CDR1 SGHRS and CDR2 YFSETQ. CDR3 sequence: CASSTGTSLSNEQFF. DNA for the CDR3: TGCGCCAGCAGTACCGGGACTAGCCTTTCCAATGAGCAGTTCTTC.

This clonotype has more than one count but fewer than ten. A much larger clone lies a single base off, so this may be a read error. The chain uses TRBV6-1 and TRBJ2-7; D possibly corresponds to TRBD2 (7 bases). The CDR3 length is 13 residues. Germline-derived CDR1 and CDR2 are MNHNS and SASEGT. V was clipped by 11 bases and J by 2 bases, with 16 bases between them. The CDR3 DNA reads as TGTGCCGGAGGGGGGGGCCAGGCCTACGAGCAGTACTTC. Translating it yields CAGGGGQAYEQYF.

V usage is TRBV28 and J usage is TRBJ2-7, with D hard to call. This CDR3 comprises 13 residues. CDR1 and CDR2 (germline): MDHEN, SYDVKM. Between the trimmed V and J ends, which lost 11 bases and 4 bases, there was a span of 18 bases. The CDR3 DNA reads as TGTGCCTACAGCTTAGTAGTTGGGTACGAGCAGTACTTC. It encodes CAYSLVVGYEQYF. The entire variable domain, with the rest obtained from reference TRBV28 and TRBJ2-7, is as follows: DVKVTQSSRYLVKRTGEKVFLECVQDMDHENMFWYRQDPGLGLRLIYFSYDVKMKEKGDIPEGYSVSREKKERFSLILESASTNQTSMYLCAYSLVVGYEQYFGPGTRLTVT.

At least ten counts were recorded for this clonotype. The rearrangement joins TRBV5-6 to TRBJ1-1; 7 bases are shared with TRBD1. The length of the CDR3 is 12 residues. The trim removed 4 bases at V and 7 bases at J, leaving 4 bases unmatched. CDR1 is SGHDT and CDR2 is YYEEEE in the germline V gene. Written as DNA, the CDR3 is TGTGCCAGCAGCATCGACAGGGTTGAAGCTTTCTTT. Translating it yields CASSIDRVEAFF. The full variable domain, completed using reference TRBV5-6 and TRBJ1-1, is DAGVTQSPTHLIKTRGQQVTLRCSPKSGHDTVSWYQQALGQGPQFIFQYYEEEERQRGNFPDRFSGHQFPNYSSELNVNALLLGDSALYLCASSIDRVEAFFGQGTRLTVV.

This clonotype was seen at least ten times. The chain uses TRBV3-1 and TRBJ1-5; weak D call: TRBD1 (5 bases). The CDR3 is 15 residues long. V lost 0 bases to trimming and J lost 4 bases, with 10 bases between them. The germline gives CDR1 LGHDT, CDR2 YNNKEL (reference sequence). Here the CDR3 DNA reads TGTGCCAGCAGCCAAGATCTGACAGCAAATCAGCCCCAGCATTTT. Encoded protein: CASSQDLTANQPQHF.

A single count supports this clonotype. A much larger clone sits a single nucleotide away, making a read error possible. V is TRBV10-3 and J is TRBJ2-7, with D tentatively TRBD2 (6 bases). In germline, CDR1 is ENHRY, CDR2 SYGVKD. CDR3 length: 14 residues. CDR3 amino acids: CSISVELAMNEQYF. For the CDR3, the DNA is TGTTCCATCAGTGTAGAACTAGCTATGAACGAGCAGTACTTC.

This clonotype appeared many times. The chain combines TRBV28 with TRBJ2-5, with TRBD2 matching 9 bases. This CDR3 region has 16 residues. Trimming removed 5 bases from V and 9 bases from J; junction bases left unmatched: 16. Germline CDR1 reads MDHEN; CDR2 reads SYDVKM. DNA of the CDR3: TGTGCCAGCAGTCCCCAGGGGCGGGAGGGGGGACGGGCCCAGTACTTC. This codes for CASSPQGREGGRAQYF.

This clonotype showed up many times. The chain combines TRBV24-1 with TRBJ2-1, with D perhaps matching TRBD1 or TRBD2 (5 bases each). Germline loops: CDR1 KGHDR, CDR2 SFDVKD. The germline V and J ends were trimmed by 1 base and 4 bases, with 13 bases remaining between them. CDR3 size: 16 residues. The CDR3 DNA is TGTGCCACCAGTGATTTAGGGACCGCCCGTTACAATGAGCAGTTCTTC. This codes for CATSDLGTARYNEQFF.

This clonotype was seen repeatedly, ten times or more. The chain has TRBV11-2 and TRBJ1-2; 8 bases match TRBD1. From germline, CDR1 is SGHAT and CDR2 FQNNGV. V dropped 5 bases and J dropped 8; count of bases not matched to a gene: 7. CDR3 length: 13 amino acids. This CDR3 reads CASSPDRGGGYTF. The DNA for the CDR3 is TGTGCCAGCAGCCCCGACAGGGGCGGGGGCTACACCTTC.

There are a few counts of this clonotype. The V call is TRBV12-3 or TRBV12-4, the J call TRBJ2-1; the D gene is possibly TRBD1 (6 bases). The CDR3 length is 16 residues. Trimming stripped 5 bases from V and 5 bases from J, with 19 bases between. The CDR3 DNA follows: TGTGCCAGCAGTCCAGGCAGGGGAGTTGGGCACAATGAGCAGTTCTTC. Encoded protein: CASSPGRGVGHNEQFF.